Listed below are T cell receptor beta chains from one sample, sequenced in a study of human T cells and chemical hapten exposure. MiXCR, run by TCRdb on the RACE reads, gives a single entry per CDR3 protein. The sample holds tens of thousands of distinct CDR3 sequences, around 7% seen once. The material sequenced was whole blood, taken in connection with sensitization to the hapten diphenylcyclopropenone (DPC). These TCRs come from a woman younger than 45 with alopecia areata. Some clones in this sample may be carry-over from other donors' samples. Each CDR3 is given with its conserved first and last residue. Each record gives: V gene, D gene, J gene, clone size, CDR3 protein, CDR3 DNA. D genes are given only for firm matches. Clone sizes are given selectively: once, few, many, or a class where the clone is expanded.

>TRBV5-1|TRBD1|TRBJ2-2|many
CASSFRPPGQMVRELFF
TGCGCCAGCAGCTTCAGGCCTCCGGGACAGATGGTCCGGGAGCTGTTTTTT
>TRBV12-3/TRBV12-4|TRBD1|TRBJ1-6|many
CASSTTGSNSPLHF
TGTGCCAGCAGTACGACAGGGTCCAATTCACCCCTCCACTTT
>TRBV18|TRBD1|TRBJ1-6|many
CASSPISDRVGSPLHF
TGTGCCAGCTCACCCATATCCGACAGGGTTGGGTCACCCCTCCACTTT
>TRBV5-1|.|TRBJ1-3|few
CASSLSGGNTIYF
TGCGCCAGCAGCTTGTCGGGGGGAAACACCATATATTTT
>TRBV11-2|.|TRBJ1-4|few
CASSLLRQSNEKLFF
TGTGCCAGCAGCTTATTACGGCAGTCAAATGAAAAACTGTTTTTT
>TRBV7-9|.|TRBJ2-3|many
CASSLEGQGFSDTQYF
TGTGCCAGCAGCTTAGAAGGTCAGGGTTTTTCAGATACGCAGTATTTT
>TRBV10-3|.|TRBJ1-1|many
CAISESSRGTEAFF
TGTGCCATCAGTGAGTCGAGCCGGGGCACTGAAGCTTTCTTT
>TRBV18|.|TRBJ2-7|.
CASSHNGGAYEQYF
TGTGCCAGCTCCCACAACGGGGGAGCCTACGAGCAGTACTTC
>TRBV5-1|.|TRBJ1-2|many
CASSLQQPYGYTF
TGCGCCAGCAGCTTGCAACAGCCCTATGGCTACACCTTC
>TRBV12-3/TRBV12-4|.|TRBJ1-3|many
CASSAQTTGTGNTIYF
TGTGCCAGCAGTGCCCAAACGACAGGAACTGGAAACACCATATATTTT
>TRBV5-5|.|TRBJ1-1|many
CASSFFSNTEAFF
TGTGCCAGCAGCTTTTTTTCAAACACTGAAGCTTTCTTT
>TRBV7-8|TRBD1|TRBJ2-3|few
CASSLEGDSHTDTQYF
TGTGCCAGCAGCTTAGAAGGGGACAGCCACACAGATACGCAGTATTTT
>TRBV3-1|.|TRBJ2-7|many
CASSQVTGSVYEQYF
TGTGCCAGCAGCCAAGTAACGGGTAGCGTCTACGAGCAGTACTTC
>TRBV20-1|.|TRBJ1-4|many
CSARDAGNNEKLFF
TGCAGTGCTAGAGACGCAGGCAATAATGAAAAACTGTTTTTT
>TRBV5-1|TRBD2|TRBJ2-7|many
CASSLLGGGFEQYF
TGCGCCAGCAGCTTGTTAGGCGGGGGATTCGAGCAGTACTTC
>TRBV19|TRBD1|TRBJ2-7|many
CASSIYRGPSYEQYF
TGTGCCAGTAGTATCTACAGGGGACCATCCTACGAGCAGTACTTC
>TRBV20-1|.|TRBJ2-2|many
CSAKTALNTGELFF
TGCAGTGCTAAGACAGCTTTAAACACCGGGGAGCTGTTTTTT
>TRBV12-5|TRBD1|TRBJ1-5|many
CASVRGLVNQPQHF
TGTGCTAGTGTAAGGGGGCTTGTCAATCAGCCCCAGCATTTT
>TRBV3-1|.|TRBJ1-1|.
CASSLFGENTEAFF
TGTGCCAGCAGTCTATTTGGGGAGAACACTGAAGCTTTCTTT
>TRBV12-3/TRBV12-4|.|TRBJ2-7|few
CASSFNRAYEQYF
TGTGCCAGCAGTTTTAACAGAGCCTACGAGCAGTACTTC
>TRBV12-3/TRBV12-4|TRBD1|TRBJ1-1|many
CASSPWVDRGRENTEAFF
TGTGCCAGCAGTCCGTGGGTTGACAGGGGGAGGGAGAACACTGAAGCTTTCTTT
>TRBV5-6|TRBD2|TRBJ2-1|many
CASSATLAGAFYNEQFF
TGTGCCAGCAGCGCCACACTAGCGGGGGCGTTCTACAATGAGCAGTTCTTC
>TRBV12-5|.|TRBJ1-1|.
CASGLGWNTEAFF
TGTGCTAGTGGTTTGGGGTGGAACACTGAAGCTTTCTTT
>TRBV29-1|TRBD1|TRBJ1-1|many
CSVEFAPGQGGTEAFF
TGCAGCGTTGAATTCGCACCGGGACAGGGGGGCACTGAAGCTTTCTTT
>TRBV6-5|.|TRBJ1-2|few
CASRTLVGYGYTF
TGTGCCAGCAGAACCCTAGTAGGCTATGGCTACACCTTC
>TRBV7-9|TRBD1|TRBJ2-6|many
CASSPYRGAGANVLTF
TGTGCCAGCAGCCCTTACAGGGGGGCTGGGGCCAACGTCCTGACTTTC